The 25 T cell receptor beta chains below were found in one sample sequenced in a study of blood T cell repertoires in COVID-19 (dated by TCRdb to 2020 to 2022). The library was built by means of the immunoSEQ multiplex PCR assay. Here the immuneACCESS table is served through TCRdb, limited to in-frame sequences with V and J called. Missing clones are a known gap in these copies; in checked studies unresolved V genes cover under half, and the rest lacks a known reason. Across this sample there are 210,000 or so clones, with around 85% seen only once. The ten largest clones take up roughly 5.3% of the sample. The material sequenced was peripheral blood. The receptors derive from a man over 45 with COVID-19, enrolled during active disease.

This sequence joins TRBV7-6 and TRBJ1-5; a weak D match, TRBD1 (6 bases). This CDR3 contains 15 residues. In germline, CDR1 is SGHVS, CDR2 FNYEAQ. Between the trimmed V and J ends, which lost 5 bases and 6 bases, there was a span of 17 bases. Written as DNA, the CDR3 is TGTGCCAGCAGCCCTGTGGCAGGGGAGGGTCAGCCCCAGCATTTT. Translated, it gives CASSPVAGEGQPQHF.

CDR3 DNA: TGTGCCAGCAGTTCCTCGGGCGGGGGCCTTTCCTACGAGCAGTACTTC. Protein product: CASSSSGGGLSYEQYF. The gene calls are TRBV27 and TRBJ2-7, with D perhaps TRBD2 (7 bases). The V end was cut by 4 bases, the J end by 1 base, with 17 bases between. Germline CDR1 reads MNHEY; CDR2 reads SMNVEV (reference sequence). This CDR3 is 16 amino acids long.

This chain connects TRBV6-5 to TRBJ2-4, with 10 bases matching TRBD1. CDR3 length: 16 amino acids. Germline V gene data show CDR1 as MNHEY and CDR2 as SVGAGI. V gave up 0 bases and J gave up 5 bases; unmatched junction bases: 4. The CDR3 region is CASSYSSTGGQNIQYF. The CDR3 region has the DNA TGTGCCAGCAGTTACTCATCGACAGGGGGCCAAAACATTCAGTACTTC.

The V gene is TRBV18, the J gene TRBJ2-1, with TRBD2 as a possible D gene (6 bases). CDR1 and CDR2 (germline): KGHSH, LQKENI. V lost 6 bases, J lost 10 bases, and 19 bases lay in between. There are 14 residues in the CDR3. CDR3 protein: CASSLWTTNSEQFF. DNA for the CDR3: TGTGCCAGCTCCCTTTGGACTACGAACAGCGAGCAGTTCTTC.

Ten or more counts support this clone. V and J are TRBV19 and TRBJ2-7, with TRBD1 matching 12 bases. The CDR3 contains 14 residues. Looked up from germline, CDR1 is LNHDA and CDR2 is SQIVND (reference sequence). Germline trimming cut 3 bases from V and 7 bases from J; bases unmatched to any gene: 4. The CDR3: CASSIGDRGREQYF. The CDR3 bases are TGTGCCAGTAGTATCGGGGACAGGGGGCGAGAGCAGTACTTC.

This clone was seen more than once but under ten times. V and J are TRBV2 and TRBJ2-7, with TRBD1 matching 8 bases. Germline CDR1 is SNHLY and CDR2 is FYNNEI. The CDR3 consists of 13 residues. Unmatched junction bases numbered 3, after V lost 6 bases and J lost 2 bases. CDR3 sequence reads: CASSMDRAYEQYF. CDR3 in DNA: TGTGCCAGCAGCATGGACAGGGCCTACGAGCAGTACTTC.

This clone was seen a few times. The CDR3 is CASSYGDRVIIHEQYF. The CDR3, as DNA: TGTGCCAGCAGTTACGGAGACAGGGTTATCATCCACGAGCAGTACTTC. This chain uses TRBV6-5 with TRBJ2-7; 7 bases are a match to TRBD1. Germline V CDR1 and CDR2: MNHEY, SVGAGI. This CDR3 spans 16 amino acids. V gave up 2 bases and J gave up 5 bases; unmatched junction bases: 12.

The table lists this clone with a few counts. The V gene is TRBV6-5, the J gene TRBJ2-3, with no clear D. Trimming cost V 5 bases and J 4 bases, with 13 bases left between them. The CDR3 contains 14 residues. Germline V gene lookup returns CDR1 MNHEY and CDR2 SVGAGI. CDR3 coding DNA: TGTGCCAGCAGTCCGAGTTTGACATCAGATACGCAGTATTTT. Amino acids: CASSPSLTSDTQYF.

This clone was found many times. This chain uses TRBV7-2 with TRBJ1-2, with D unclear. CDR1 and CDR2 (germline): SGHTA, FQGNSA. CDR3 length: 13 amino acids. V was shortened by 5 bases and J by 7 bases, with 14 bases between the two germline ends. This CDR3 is CASSASLRVGYTF. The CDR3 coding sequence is TGTGCCAGCAGCGCCTCTCTGAGGGTTGGCTACACCTTC.

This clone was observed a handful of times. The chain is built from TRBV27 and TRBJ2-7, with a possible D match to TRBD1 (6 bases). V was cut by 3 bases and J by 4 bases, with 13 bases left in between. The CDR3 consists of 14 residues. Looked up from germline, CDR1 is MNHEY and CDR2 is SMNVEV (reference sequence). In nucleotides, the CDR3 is TGTGCCAGCAGTTTCGGACAGCGCCCATACGAGCAGTACTTC. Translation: CASSFGQRPYEQYF.

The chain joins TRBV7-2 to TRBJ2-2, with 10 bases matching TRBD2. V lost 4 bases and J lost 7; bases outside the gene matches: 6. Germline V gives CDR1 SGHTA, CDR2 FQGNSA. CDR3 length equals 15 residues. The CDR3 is CASSSAGGPDGELFF. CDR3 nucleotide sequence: TGTGCCAGCAGCTCAGCGGGGGGGCCTGACGGGGAGCTGTTTTTT.

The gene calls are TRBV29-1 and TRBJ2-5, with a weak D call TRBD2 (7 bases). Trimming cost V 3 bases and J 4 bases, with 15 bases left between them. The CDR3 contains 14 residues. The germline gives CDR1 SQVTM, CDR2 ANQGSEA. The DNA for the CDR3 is TGCAGCGTTGAGGGGGGGGCCGAAAGAGAGACCCAGTACTTC. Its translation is CSVEGGAERETQYF. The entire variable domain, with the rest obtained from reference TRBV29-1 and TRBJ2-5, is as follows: SAVISQKPSRDICQRGTSLTIQCQVDSQVTMMFWYRQQPGQSLTLIATANQGSEATYESGFVIDKFPISRPNLTFSTLTVSNMSPEDSSIYLCSVEGGAERETQYFGPGTRLLVL.

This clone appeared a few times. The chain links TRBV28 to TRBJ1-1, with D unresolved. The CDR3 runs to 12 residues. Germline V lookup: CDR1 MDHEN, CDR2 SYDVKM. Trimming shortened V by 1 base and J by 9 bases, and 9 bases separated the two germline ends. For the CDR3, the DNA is TGTGCCAGCAGTTTATCACGGGTGCAAGCTTTCTTT. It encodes CASSLSRVQAFF.

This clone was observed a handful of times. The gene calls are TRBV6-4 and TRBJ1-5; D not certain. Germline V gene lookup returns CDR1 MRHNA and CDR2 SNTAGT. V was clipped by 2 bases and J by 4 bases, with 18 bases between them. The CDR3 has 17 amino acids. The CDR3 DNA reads TGTGCCAGCAGTGACATAAGCGGCGGAGAGATAAATCAGCCCCAGCATTTT. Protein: CASSDISGGEINQPQHF.

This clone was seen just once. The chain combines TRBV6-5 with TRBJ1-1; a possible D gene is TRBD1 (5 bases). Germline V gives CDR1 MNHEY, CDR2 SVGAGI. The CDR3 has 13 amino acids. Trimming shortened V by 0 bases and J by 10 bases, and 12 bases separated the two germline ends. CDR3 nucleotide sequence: TGTGCCAGCAGTTACTCAGGCAGCGGGGGAGCTTTCTTT. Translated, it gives CASSYSGSGGAFF.

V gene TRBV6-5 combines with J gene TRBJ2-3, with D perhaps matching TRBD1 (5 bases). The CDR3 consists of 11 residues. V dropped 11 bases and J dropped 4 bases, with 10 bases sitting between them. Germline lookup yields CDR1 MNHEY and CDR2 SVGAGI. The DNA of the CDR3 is TGTGCCCACCAACAGGCAGATACGCAGTATTTT. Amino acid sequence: CAHQQADTQYF.

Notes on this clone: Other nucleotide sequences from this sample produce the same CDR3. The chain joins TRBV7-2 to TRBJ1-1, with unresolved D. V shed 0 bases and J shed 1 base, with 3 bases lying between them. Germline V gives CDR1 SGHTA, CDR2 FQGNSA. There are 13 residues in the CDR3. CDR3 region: CASSLARNTEAFF. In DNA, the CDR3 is TGTGCCAGCAGCTTAGCGCGGAACACTGAAGCTTTCTTT.

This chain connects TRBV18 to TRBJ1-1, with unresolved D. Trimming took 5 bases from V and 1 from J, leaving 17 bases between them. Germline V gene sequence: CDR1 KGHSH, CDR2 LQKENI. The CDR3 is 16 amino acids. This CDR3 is CASSGFIANTNTEAFF. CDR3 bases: TGTGCCAGCTCAGGCTTTATCGCAAACACGAACACTGAAGCTTTCTTT.

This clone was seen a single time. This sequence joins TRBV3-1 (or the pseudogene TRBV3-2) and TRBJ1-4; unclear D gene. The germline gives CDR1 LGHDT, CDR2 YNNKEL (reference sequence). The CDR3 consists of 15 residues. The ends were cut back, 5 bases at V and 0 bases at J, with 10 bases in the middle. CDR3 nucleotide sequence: TGTGCCAGCAGCTCCGTAGGAGCAACTAATGAAAAACTGTTTTTT. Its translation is CASSSVGATNEKLFF.

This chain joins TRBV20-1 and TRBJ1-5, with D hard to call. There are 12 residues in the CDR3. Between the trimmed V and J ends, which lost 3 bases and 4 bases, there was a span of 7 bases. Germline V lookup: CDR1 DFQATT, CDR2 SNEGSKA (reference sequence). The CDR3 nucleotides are TGCAGTGCTAGTTTGAGTAATCAGCCCCAGCATTTT. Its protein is CSASLSNQPQHF.

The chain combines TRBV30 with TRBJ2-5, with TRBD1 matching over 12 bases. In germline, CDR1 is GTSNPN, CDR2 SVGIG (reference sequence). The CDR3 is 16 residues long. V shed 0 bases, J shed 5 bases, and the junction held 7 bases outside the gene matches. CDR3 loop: CAWSVEGQGARETQYF. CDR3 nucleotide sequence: TGTGCCTGGAGTGTGGAGGGACAGGGGGCGAGGGAGACCCAGTACTTC.

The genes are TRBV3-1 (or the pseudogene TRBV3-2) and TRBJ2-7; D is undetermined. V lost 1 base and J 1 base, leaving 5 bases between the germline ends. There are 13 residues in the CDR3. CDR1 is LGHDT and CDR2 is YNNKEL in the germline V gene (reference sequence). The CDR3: CASSQVLSYEQYF. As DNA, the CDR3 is TGTGCCAGCAGCCAAGTCTTATCCTACGAGCAGTACTTC.

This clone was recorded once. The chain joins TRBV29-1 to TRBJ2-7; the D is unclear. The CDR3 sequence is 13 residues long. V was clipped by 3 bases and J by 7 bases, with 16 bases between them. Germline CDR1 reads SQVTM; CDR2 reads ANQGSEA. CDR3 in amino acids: CSVDTEPFGEQYF. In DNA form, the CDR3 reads TGCAGCGTTGACACAGAGCCCTTTGGAGAGCAGTACTTC.

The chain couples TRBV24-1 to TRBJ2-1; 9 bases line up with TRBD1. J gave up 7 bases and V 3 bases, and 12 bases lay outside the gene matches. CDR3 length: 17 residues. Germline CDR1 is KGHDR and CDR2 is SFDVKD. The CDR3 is CATSDQKPGQGVNEQFF. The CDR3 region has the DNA TGTGCCACCAGTGATCAAAAACCGGGACAGGGAGTTAATGAGCAGTTCTTC.

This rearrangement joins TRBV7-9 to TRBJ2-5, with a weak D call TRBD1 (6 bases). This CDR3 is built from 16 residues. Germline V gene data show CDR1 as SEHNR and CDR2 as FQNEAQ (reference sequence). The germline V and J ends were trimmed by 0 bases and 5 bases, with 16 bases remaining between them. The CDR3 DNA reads TGTGCCAGCAGCTTAGCCCCCCAGGGGCGCGGGGAGACCCAGTACTTC. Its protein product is CASSLAPQGRGETQYF.